A selection of T cell receptor beta chains follows, all from one sample in a study of CXCR3-negative and CXCR3-positive naive CD8 T cells. TCRdb reprocessed the 5' RACE reads, keeping one entry per CDR3 protein, no DNA. This sample's clone table lists 75,000 to 90,000 distinct CDR3 sequences. What was sequenced was naive CXCR3+ CD8+ T cells from blood. The receptors stem from a human donor in good health. Some clones in this sample may be carry-over from other donors' samples. CDR3s include the opening cysteine and the closing phenylalanine or tryptophan.

j_call v_call cdr3_aa
TRBJ2-2 TRBV6-2/TRBV6-3 CASSYSLAGVNTGELFF
TRBJ1-6 TRBV5-1 CASSLEFRDWALHF
TRBJ2-5 TRBV6-5 CASSYSAYRGREQETQYF
TRBJ2-1 TRBV5-1 CASSLYSDNADEQFF
TRBJ1-1 TRBV10-1 CASYRDRATEPMNTEAFF
TRBJ1-2 TRBV28 CASSPSRTGVYGYTF
TRBJ2-2 TRBV29-1 CSVGSGGTTGELFF
TRBJ2-7 TRBV14 CASSQGGGDEQYF
TRBJ2-3 TRBV15 CATSGTSGDTDTQYF
TRBJ1-1 TRBV4-2 CASSQDRRRNTEAFF
TRBJ2-5 TRBV28 CASSPRGGGQETQYF
TRBJ1-5 TRBV28 CASIQRASAGNQPQHF
TRBJ2-3 TRBV24-1 CATSDGGDTQYF
TRBJ2-2 TRBV28 CASSPFLRRDTGELFF
TRBJ2-7 TRBV10-3 CAISDLEGRAIEQYF
TRBJ2-7 TRBV6-2/TRBV6-3 CASSLLGLASSHEQYF
TRBJ1-2 TRBV12-3/TRBV12-4 CASSLNNGYTF
TRBJ1-1 TRBV7-2 CASSEADREVGGFTEAFF
TRBJ2-4 TRBV29-1 CSVGTMTKNIQYF
TRBJ2-3 TRBV15 CATSRGGPTDTQYF
TRBJ2-3 TRBV11-2 CASSFRGRAGAIDTQYF
TRBJ1-1 TRBV4-3 CASSQDIGVEAFF
TRBJ1-6 TRBV6-6 CASTPVTGGAPLHF
TRBJ2-7 TRBV3-1 CASSQGRGTADEQYF
TRBJ1-5 TRBV12-3/TRBV12-4 CASSLEGASNQPQHF
TRBJ2-7 TRBV27 CASSFGSADEQYF
TRBJ1-6 TRBV18 CASSPGQGVLSPLHF
TRBJ1-6 TRBV12-3/TRBV12-4 CASSLGGPLNSPLHF
TRBJ2-3 TRBV10-3 CAISVDRGPTDTQYF
TRBJ2-5 TRBV6-2/TRBV6-3 CASSYSPAGGIETQYF
TRBJ2-3 TRBV28 CASSPSGSGTDTQYF
TRBJ1-2 TRBV9 CASSVAGANYGYTF
TRBJ2-7 TRBV29-1 CSGTGESSYEQYF
TRBJ2-1 TRBV28 CASSSQGGVSDEQFF
TRBJ2-7 TRBV20-1 CSARDPGAPYEQYF
TRBJ1-5 TRBV6-5 CASSYSTSGSQPQHF
TRBJ1-2 TRBV7-2 CASSLDSIQGRKANYGYTF
TRBJ1-1 TRBV2 CASDGAYAEAFF
TRBJ1-2 TRBV6-1 CASLTLPTNYGYTF
TRBJ2-3 TRBV7-6 CASSLPTSGGTDTQYF
TRBJ1-5 TRBV6-5 CASSYSFRDPNSQHF
TRBJ2-7 TRBV5-1 CASSLTGSTVGEQYF
TRBJ2-2 TRBV6-4 CAITLLTGELFF
TRBJ2-7 TRBV12-3/TRBV12-4 CASSLAEGSSYEQYF
TRBJ2-5 TRBV18 CASSPQEDQETRYF
TRBJ2-2 TRBV28 CASSPSGANTGELFF
TRBJ2-1 TRBV12-3/TRBV12-4 CASRPLAGSPYNEQFF
TRBJ2-5 TRBV12-3/TRBV12-4 CASSLAPGKTQYF
TRBJ1-6 TRBV7-2 CASSFASPYNSPLHF
TRBJ1-1 TRBV19 CASSIEGAVNTEAFF
TRBJ1-2 TRBV28 CASSSPGQGNPRNGYTF
TRBJ2-5 TRBV28 CASSYGAGLEETQYF
TRBJ1-1 TRBV29-1 CSVEGSGANTEAFF
TRBJ2-7 TRBV3-1 CASSPRGADYEQYF